This entry features one TCR beta chain sequence. As yet, its antigen is unknown. The sample comes from a study of T-cell memory formation after mild COVID-19. Points from the study as a whole: The second-wave clones peaking on day 37 were not confirmed as SARS-CoV-2-specific. Mainly in CM and EM were contracting CD4+ clones; CD8+ were in EMRA.

From the 5' RACE reads, TCRdb called clonotypes with MiXCR, one entry per CDR3 protein. The sample includes hundreds of thousands of distinct CDR3 sequences, approximately 27% of them seen just once. Material for sequencing was PBMCs or a T cell subset sorted from them (not recorded which). The sequence derives from an adult woman who had mild COVID-19 (a few samples of this study predate the infection). Cell type and time point are not known.

The CDR3 sequence is CATVGSSYNEQFF. Here the CDR3 DNA reads TGTGCCACCGTGGGGAGCTCCTACAATGAGCAGTTCTTC. The genes are TRBV10-3 and TRBJ2-1, with D perhaps TRBD2 (5 bases). The CDR3 has 13 residues. The germline V and J ends were trimmed by 10 bases and 0 bases, with 10 bases remaining between them. Germline CDR1 is ENHRY and CDR2 is SYGVKD.